This T cell receptor (beta chain) was observed in a study of shared clonotypes between healthy human individuals. Germline CDR1 is SGHTS and CDR2 is YDEGEE. V was clipped by 0 bases and J by 4 bases, with 5 bases between them. The CDR3 has 13 residues. This clone has just one count. Profiling relied on immunoSEQ multiplex PCR, and the TCRdb table lists in-frame clones only, not all of them. Of millions of clones in the sample, 90% to 95% were seen once. The source is a man aged 18 to 30 in good health. Sequencing was done on a sample of naive CD4+ T cells sorted from blood. As for subset: CD45RA+ positively selected. The V gene is TRBV5-8, the J gene TRBJ1-5; D remains ambiguous. CDR3 DNA: TGTGCCAGCAGCTTGGCCGGAAATCAGCCCCAGCATTTT. This gives the protein CASSLAGNQPQHF.